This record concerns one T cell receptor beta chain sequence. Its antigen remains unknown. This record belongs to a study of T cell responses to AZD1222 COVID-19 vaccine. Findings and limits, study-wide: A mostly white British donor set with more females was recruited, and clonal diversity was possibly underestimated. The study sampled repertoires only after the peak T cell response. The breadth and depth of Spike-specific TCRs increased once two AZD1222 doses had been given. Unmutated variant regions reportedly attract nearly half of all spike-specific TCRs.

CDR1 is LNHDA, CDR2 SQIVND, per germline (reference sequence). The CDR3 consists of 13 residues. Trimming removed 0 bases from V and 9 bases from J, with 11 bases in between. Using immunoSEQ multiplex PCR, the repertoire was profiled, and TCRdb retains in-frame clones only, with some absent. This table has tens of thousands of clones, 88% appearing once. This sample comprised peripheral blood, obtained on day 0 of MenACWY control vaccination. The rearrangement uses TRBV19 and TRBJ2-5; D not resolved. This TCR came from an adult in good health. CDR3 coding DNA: TGTGCCAGTAGTATAGACTATAGTCGTCCCCAGTACTTC. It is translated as CASSIDYSRPQYF. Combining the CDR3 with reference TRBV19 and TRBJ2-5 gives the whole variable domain DGGITQSPKYLFRKEGQNVTLSCEQNLNHDAMYWYRQDPGQGLRLIYYSQIVNDFQKGDIAEGYSVSREKKESFPLTVTSAQKNPTAFYLCASSIDYSRPQYFGPGTRLLVL.